These 6 T cell receptor beta chains share one sample of origin, sequenced in a study of blood T cell repertoires in COVID-19. Clones were read by immunoSEQ multiplex PCR, and TCRdb kept only the in-frame ones, dropping some. The profile covers hundreds of thousands of clones, with 75% to 90% appearing a single time and about 0.26% taken by the ten largest. Sequencing was performed on peripheral blood. The receptors were gathered from a woman between 18 and 30 years old with acute or convalescent COVID-19.

The CDR3 sequence is CASSFPNGHLSEAFF. CDR3 DNA sequence: TGTGCCAGCAGTTTTCCTAACGGACACCTCTCTGAAGCTTTCTTT. J is TRBJ1-1 and V is TRBV6-5; D possibly corresponds to TRBD1 (5 bases). Deletions cut 4 bases from V and 6 bases from J, with 18 bases between. The germline V gene has CDR1 MNHEY and CDR2 SVGAGI. The CDR3 sequence is 15 residues long.

The chain uses TRBV7-9 and TRBJ1-4; D gene unclear. V gave up 5 bases and J gave up 0 bases, with 16 bases separating them. Germline V gene lookup returns CDR1 SEHNR and CDR2 FQNEAQ (reference sequence). CDR3 length: 17 residues. DNA for the CDR3: TGTGCCAGCAGCCAAAGCCTGGGCGGGTCAACTAATGAAAAACTGTTTTTT. Protein product: CASSQSLGGSTNEKLFF. The full variable domain, with the rest looked up from reference TRBV7-9 and TRBJ1-4, is DTGVSQNPRHKITKRGQNVTFRCDPISEHNRLYWYRQTLGQGPEFLTYFQNEAQLEKSRLLSDRFSAERPKGSFSTLEIQRTEQGDSAMYLCASSQSLGGSTNEKLFFGSGTQLSVL.

CDR3 residues: CASSEAGTYEQYF. As DNA, the CDR3 is TGTGCCAGCAGTGAAGCGGGCACCTACGAGCAGTACTTC. The rearrangement uses TRBV6-1 and TRBJ2-7; no reliable D call. The CDR3 consists of 13 residues. V shed 0 bases and J shed 2 bases, with 5 bases lying between them. Germline CDR1 and CDR2: MNHNS and SASEGT.

This chain links TRBV7-6 with TRBJ1-1; no reliable D call. CDR1 is SGHVS, CDR2 FNYEAQ, per germline. V lost 5 bases and J 3 bases, leaving 7 bases between the germline ends. The CDR3 is made up of 12 amino acids. The CDR3 loop is CASSRGDTEAFF. The CDR3 DNA reads as TGTGCCAGCAGCCGCGGGGACACTGAAGCTTTCTTT.

The chain uses TRBV15 and TRBJ2-4, with D unclear. CDR1 LNHNV and CDR2 YYDKDF come from the germline V gene (reference sequence). The length of the CDR3 is 12 residues. The V end lost 2 bases, the J end lost 9 bases, and 8 bases lay between the germline ends. The CDR3 loop is CATSRPRFIQYF. CDR3 in DNA: TGTGCCACCAGCAGACCCAGGTTCATTCAGTACTTC.

This chain uses TRBV28 with TRBJ1-1, with D uncertain. The CDR3 length is 15 residues. Germline CDR1 is MDHEN and CDR2 is SYDVKM. The V and J ends lost 5 bases and 7 bases respectively, with 20 bases between them. The CDR3 DNA sequence: TGTGCCAGCAGTCCTCACGATACTTCTGGAGGTGAAGCTTTCTTT. Protein product: CASSPHDTSGGEAFF.